This T cell receptor beta chain comes out of a study of shared T cell receptors in the human thymus. Profiled with immunoSEQ multiplex PCR; TCRdb holds only in-frame clones, not every one. In the table there are hundreds of thousands of clones, around 87% of which are singletons. The V gene's germline CDR1 is MNHEY and CDR2 SVGAGI. Trimming shortened V by 5 bases and J by 9 bases, and 17 bases separated the two germline ends. This CDR3 is built from 14 residues. This sample also belongs to another study, concerning human thymus T cells. That study reports: Related research has reported that thymic repertoires overlap highly among unrelated individuals.

Sequencing was done on a sample of thymocytes. The clonotype originates from a boy younger than two with a congenital heart defect. This sequence joins TRBV6-5 and TRBJ1-5; D is uncertain. CDR3 residues: CASSHSWYLRPQHF. The CDR3 region has the DNA TGTGCCAGCAGTCACAGCTGGTATCTACGGCCCCAGCATTTT.